The rows below give T cell receptor beta chains drawn from one sample of a study of cytomegalovirus exposure and HLA in healthy donors. Profiling relied on immunoSEQ multiplex PCR, and the TCRdb table lists in-frame clones only, not all of them. The sample carries some 170,000 clones, 81% recorded once. The sequencing sample was made of PBMCs. These receptors were obtained from a woman under 30 in good health and CMV-seropositive. Each CDR3 is given without its conserved first and last residue.

v_gene,CDR3aa
TRBV6-5,ASTGHYEQY
TRBV11-2,ASSHDSSYNEQF
TRBV9,ASSVEGRGLYNEQF
TRBV7-9,ASSSPGGFDNSPLH
TRBV7-7,ASSTMTDNTGELF
TRBV6-4,ASSDRDRGGYT
TRBV30,AWSVRDSH
TRBV11-2,ASRSPFRGTNEKLF
TRBV5-1,ASSLISQETQY
TRBV30,AWSVRPGLAEAF
TRBV27,ASQPRLAGDTGELF
TRBV27,ASSLTGSGNTIY
TRBV11-2,ASSLGPGGPTGELF
TRBV5-1,ASSIQGGYEQY
TRBV2,ATSALRGMYNEQF
TRBV5-1,ASSSGQEPRGYT
TRBV4-2,ASSQDSGGASDTQY
TRBV2,ASSESGRRDTEAF
TRBV7-6,ASSSGTSGPTYEQY
TRBV5-1,ASSNGGFTYNEQF